These 30 T cell receptor beta chains came from one sample sequenced in a study of cytomegalovirus exposure and HLA in healthy donors. PCR primers comprised 60 Vbeta and 13 Jbeta primers. Using immunoSEQ multiplex PCR, the repertoire was profiled, and TCRdb retains in-frame clones only, with some absent. The sample yields some 220,000 clones, roughly 78% seen once. Sequenced sample: PBMCs. The receptors stem from a boy younger than 18 in good health and CMV-seronegative.

This rearrangement joins TRBV19 to TRBJ2-3; D call uncertain. CDR1 and CDR2 (germline): LNHDA, SQIVND (reference sequence). V was trimmed by 5 bases and J by 4 bases, leaving 10 bases between them. The CDR3 sequence is 13 residues long. CDR3 loop: CASSLRLPDTQYF. In DNA, the CDR3 is TGTGCCAGTAGTCTCCGACTCCCAGATACGCAGTATTTT.

This clone was recorded only once. The genes are TRBV7-9 and TRBJ1-1, with 7 bases identical to TRBD1. CDR1 and CDR2 from the germline V gene are SEHNR and FQNEAQ (reference sequence). V lost 3 bases and J lost 5; bases outside the gene matches: 12. This CDR3 comprises 16 residues. Here the CDR3 reads CASSFLGRTGRTEAFF. CDR3 coding DNA: TGTGCCAGCAGCTTCCTAGGGAGGACAGGCAGGACTGAAGCTTTCTTT.

The CDR3 DNA follows: TGTGCCAGCAGCTTCCGGACAGGTCAGCCCTACGAGCAGTACTTC. Its translation: CASSFRTGQPYEQYF. The J gene is TRBJ2-7, the V gene TRBV7-2; 7 positions match TRBD1. Germline assignment: CDR1 SGHTA and CDR2 FQGNSA. CDR3 length: 15 amino acids. With V trimmed by 3 bases and J by 2 bases, 7 bases remained unmatched. The variable domain in full, with the rest retrieved from reference TRBV7-2 and TRBJ2-7, is GAGVSQSPSNKVTEKGKDVELRCDPISGHTALYWYRQSLGQGLEFLIYFQGNSAPDKSGLPSDRFSAERTGGSVSTLTIQRTQQEDSAVYLCASSFRTGQPYEQYFGPGTRLTVT.

This chain connects TRBV4-2 to TRBJ1-4, with D perhaps matching TRBD1 (5 bases). The CDR3 is made up of 15 amino acids. Trimming took off 0 bases at V and 14 bases at J, with 19 bases between the two ends. The germline gives CDR1 LGHNA, CDR2 YNFKEQ. The CDR3 DNA reads TGTGCCAGCAGCCAAGATTGGGGGGATCGCCGGGGGCTGTTTTTT. It translates to CASSQDWGDRRGLFF.

The genes are TRBV5-4 and TRBJ1-1, with 7 bases aligning to TRBD1. The CDR3 loop spans 14 amino acids. Trimming cost V 7 bases and J 4 bases; bases outside gene matches: 10. Germline CDR1 reads SGHNT; CDR2 reads YYREEE (reference sequence). CDR3 sequence reads: CASDRGPGGTEAFF. The CDR3 DNA is TGTGCCAGCGATAGGGGGCCCGGGGGCACTGAAGCTTTCTTT.

The V and J genes are TRBV7-9 and TRBJ2-7; 10 nucleotides align to TRBD2. V trimming: 5 bases; J trimming: 2 bases; junction bases outside the gene matches: 3. CDR1 is SEHNR and CDR2 is FQNEAQ in the germline V gene (reference sequence). The CDR3 has 14 amino acids. The CDR3 protein is CASSQSGRAYEQYF. For the CDR3, the DNA is TGTGCCAGCAGCCAGAGCGGGAGGGCCTACGAGCAGTACTTC.

The chain recombines TRBV9 with TRBJ1-6, with D tentatively TRBD1 (5 bases). The ends were cut back, 2 bases at V and 10 bases at J, with 13 bases in the middle. The V gene's germline CDR1 is SGDLS and CDR2 YYNGEE. CDR3 length: 14 amino acids. This CDR3 reads CASSVWRDQSPLHF. The DNA for the CDR3 is TGTGCCAGCAGCGTGTGGAGGGACCAATCACCCCTCCACTTT.

This clone was detected only once. The chain recombines TRBV11-2 with TRBJ2-1; 10 bases agree with TRBD2. The ends lost 1 base at V and 7 bases at J; junction bases unmatched: 4. This CDR3 is 15 amino acids long. Germline values: CDR1 SGHAT, CDR2 FQNNGV. DNA for the CDR3: TGTGCCAGCAGCTTAGCAGCGGGGGGGTGGAATGAGCAGTTCTTC. Translation gives CASSLAAGGWNEQFF. Using reference TRBV11-2 and TRBJ2-1 for the parts outside the CDR3, the full variable domain is EAGVAQSPRYKIIEKRQSVAFWCNPISGHATLYWYQQILGQGPKLLIQFQNNGVVDDSQLPKDRFSAERLKGVDSTLKIQPAKLEDSAVYLCASSLAAGGWNEQFFGPGTRLTVL.

This chain joins TRBV5-1 and TRBJ2-7; the D is unclear. Germline CDR1 SGHRS, CDR2 YFSETQ. Trimming shortened V by 4 bases and J by 2 bases, and 10 bases separated the two germline ends. The CDR3 runs 13 residues. The CDR3 loop reads CASSLTSAYEQYF. Written as DNA, the CDR3 is TGCGCCAGCAGCCTCACTTCCGCCTACGAGCAGTACTTC.

V and J are TRBV6-8 and TRBJ2-7; 9 bases map to TRBD2. Trimming at V came to 2 bases and at J to 6 bases, leaving 11 bases not matched to a gene. Per germline, CDR1 MNHGY and CDR2 SAAAGT. The CDR3 sequence is 16 residues long. CDR3 in amino acids: CASSYRGAGGPIEQYF. CDR3 nucleotide sequence: TGTGCCAGCAGTTACCGGGGGGCGGGAGGGCCTATCGAGCAGTACTTC.

This chain connects TRBV30 to TRBJ1-2, with D possibly TRBD1 on 6 matching bases. Germline lookup yields CDR1 GTSNPN and CDR2 SVGIG (reference sequence). V was shortened by 5 bases and J by 5 bases, with 12 bases between the two germline ends. The CDR3 is 12 amino acids. The DNA of the CDR3 is TGTGCCTGGGGCAGGGGCCCTTATGGCTACACCTTC. This translates into CAWGRGPYGYTF.

The sample holds one count of this clone. The CDR3 here is CASSLDYPGNTEAFF. The DNA of the CDR3 is TGCGCCAGCAGCTTGGATTATCCGGGGAACACTGAAGCTTTCTTT. The chain employs TRBV5-1 and TRBJ1-1; no firm D call. The ends were cut back, 0 bases at V and 1 base at J, with 10 bases in the middle. Germline V CDR1 and CDR2: SGHRS, YFSETQ. CDR3 length: 15 residues.

This clone came up once. CDR3 residues: CASSPPSGASYNEQFF. The CDR3 bases are TGCGCCAGCAGCCCTCCTAGCGGGGCGTCCTACAATGAGCAGTTCTTC. The chain is built from TRBV5-1 and TRBJ2-1, with 9 bases that match TRBD2. Germline trimming cut 4 bases from V and 1 base from J; bases unmatched to any gene: 6. The length of the CDR3 is 16 residues. CDR1 SGHRS and CDR2 YFSETQ come from the germline V gene.

V gene TRBV7-2 combines with J gene TRBJ2-3; 10 bases are shared with TRBD2. V lost 3 bases, J lost 0 bases, and 6 bases stayed unmatched. This CDR3 comprises 17 residues. Per germline, CDR1 SGHTA and CDR2 FQGNSA. The CDR3 spells CASSFGAGGRSTDTQYF. The CDR3 coding sequence is TGTGCCAGCAGCTTCGGAGCGGGAGGGAGGAGCACAGATACGCAGTATTTT.

This chain connects TRBV19 to TRBJ1-2, with D possibly matching TRBD1 (5 bases). Germline V lookup: CDR1 LNHDA, CDR2 SQIVND (reference sequence). CDR3 length equals 14 residues. V lost 6 bases, J lost 7 bases, and 18 bases lay in between. The CDR3 protein is CASSLQERVTGYTF. CDR3 in DNA: TGTGCCAGTAGCCTACAGGAGCGGGTGACTGGCTACACCTTC.

This clone has just a few counts. The V and J genes are TRBV5-6 and TRBJ1-1; tentatively, D is TRBD1 (6 bases). The germline V gene has CDR1 SGHDT and CDR2 YYEEEE. Trimming removed 4 bases from V and 8 bases from J, with 15 bases in between. The CDR3 has 13 residues. In DNA form, the CDR3 reads TGTGCCAGCAGCCCGACGGGACACAGAGAAGCTTTCTTT. Its protein product is CASSPTGHREAFF.

The genes are TRBV5-1 and TRBJ2-1, with D possibly being TRBD1 (6 bases). The CDR3 loop spans 14 amino acids. Germline V gives CDR1 SGHRS, CDR2 YFSETQ. The ends were cut back, 4 bases at V and 6 bases at J, with 14 bases in the middle. As DNA, the CDR3 is TGCGCCAGCAGCCCGCAGGGGAGCAGCAATGAGCAGTTCTTC. This codes for CASSPQGSSNEQFF.

The V call is TRBV19, the J call TRBJ2-5, with 8 bases fitting TRBD1. Germline V gene data show CDR1 as LNHDA and CDR2 as SQIVND (reference sequence). This CDR3 is 14 amino acids long. With V trimmed by 7 bases and J by 5 bases, 9 bases remained unmatched. CDR3 sequence: CASKGQGAVETQYF. In nucleotides, the CDR3 is TGTGCCAGTAAGGGGCAGGGGGCGGTTGAGACCCAGTACTTC.

The J gene is TRBJ2-7, the V gene TRBV30; no clear D gene. Trimming removed 0 bases from V and 1 base from J, with 10 bases in between. CDR3 length: 14 amino acids. CDR1 GTSNPN and CDR2 SVGIG come from the germline V gene (reference sequence). The CDR3 protein is CAWSVSLISYEQYF. As DNA, the CDR3 is TGTGCCTGGAGTGTTAGCCTAATATCCTACGAGCAGTACTTC.

The chain recombines TRBV5-1 with TRBJ2-7, with no clear D. V lost 4 bases and J lost 7, with 15 bases in between. The CDR3 is made up of 13 amino acids. The germline V gene encodes CDR1 SGHRS and CDR2 YFSETQ. CDR3 sequence: CASSPVGFGEQYF. The CDR3 DNA follows: TGCGCCAGCAGCCCTGTAGGCTTCGGGGAGCAGTACTTC.

The sample holds a few counts of this clone. The chain is built from TRBV2 and TRBJ2-1, with 10 bases identical to TRBD2. The J segment lost 9 bases and the V segment lost 8 bases, leaving 13 bases of the junction unmatched. CDR3 size: 15 residues. Germline-derived CDR1 and CDR2 are SNHLY and FYNNEI. CDR3 loop: CASLFSGTSVTEQFF. In DNA form, the CDR3 reads TGTGCCAGCTTATTTTCCGGGACTAGCGTGACTGAGCAGTTCTTC.

V and J are TRBV15 and TRBJ2-7; 10 nucleotides agree with TRBD1. J lost 7 bases, V lost 7 bases, and 13 bases had no gene match. This CDR3 spans 15 amino acids. Germline V gene lookup returns CDR1 LNHNV and CDR2 YYDKDF (reference sequence). CDR3 region: CATKHSGQGQGEQYF. CDR3 coding DNA: TGTGCCACCAAACATTCGGGACAGGGGCAGGGGGAGCAGTACTTC.

The chain uses TRBV27 and TRBJ2-5, with 9 bases aligning to TRBD2. V shed 3 bases and J 1 base; nucleotides not matched to a gene: 3. The CDR3 is 15 amino acids. Germline V gives CDR1 MNHEY, CDR2 SMNVEV (reference sequence). CDR3 nucleotides: TGTGCCAGCAGTTTGAGGACTAGCGCCCAAGAGACCCAGTACTTC. Protein sequence: CASSLRTSAQETQYF.

CDR3 nucleotides: TGCAGCGTTGTTGATCCCCGCCGACCATCGGGCGAGCAGTACTTC. This codes for CSVVDPRRPSGEQYF. The V and J genes are TRBV29-1 and TRBJ2-7; D uncertain. Trimming took off 4 bases at V and 6 bases at J, with 22 bases between the two ends. Germline-derived CDR1 and CDR2 are SQVTM and ANQGSEA. This CDR3 comprises 15 residues.

The chain has TRBV5-6 and TRBJ2-7, with D possibly TRBD1 on 6 matching bases. The ends were cut back, 4 bases at V and 9 bases at J, with 14 bases in the middle. The CDR3 covers 12 residues. Germline V gene sequence: CDR1 SGHDT, CDR2 YYEEEE. The DNA of the CDR3 is TGTGCCAGCAGCCGACCAGACAGGTGGCAGTACTTC. Encoded protein: CASSRPDRWQYF.

The chain employs TRBV27 and TRBJ1-2; D unresolved. The CDR3 totals 14 residues. V shed 4 bases and J shed 1 base, with 10 bases lying between them. CDR1 is MNHEY, CDR2 SMNVEV, per germline (reference sequence). This CDR3 reads CASSSPGSNYGYTF. The CDR3 nucleotides are TGTGCCAGCAGTTCGCCCGGGAGTAACTATGGCTACACCTTC.

The chain carries TRBV7-6 and TRBJ2-5, with 8 nucleotides matching TRBD2. V lost 10 bases to trimming and J lost 4 bases; unmatched junction nucleotides: 20. The CDR3 runs to 17 residues. Per the germline V gene, CDR1 is SGHVS and CDR2 is FNYEAQ. The CDR3 region is CATIYGPAGVMGETQYF. CDR3 sequence (DNA): TGTGCCACTATTTACGGCCCAGCGGGAGTAATGGGAGAGACCCAGTACTTC. Full variable domain (remainder filled in from reference TRBV7-6 and TRBJ2-5): GAGVSQSPRYKVTKRGQDVALRCDPISGHVSLYWYRQALGQGPEFLTYFNYEAQQDKSGLPNDRFSAERPEGSISTLTIQRTEQRDSAMYRCATIYGPAGVMGETQYFGPGTRLLVL.

The chain couples TRBV6-1 to TRBJ2-5; 9 bases agree with TRBD2. This CDR3 comprises 15 residues. Germline V gene lookup returns CDR1 MNHNS and CDR2 SASEGT. J lost 5 bases, V lost 8 bases, and 12 bases had no gene match. The CDR3 loop reads CASAALAGFMETQYF. The CDR3 DNA reads as TGTGCCAGCGCCGCGCTAGCGGGGTTCATGGAGACCCAGTACTTC.

This clone appeared a few times. In DNA form, the CDR3 reads TGTGCCAGCAGCTTGCAGGGTGCAGATACGCAGTATTTT. Amino acids: CASSLQGADTQYF. The chain is built from TRBV11-3 and TRBJ2-3; D might be TRBD1 (5 bases). The CDR3 extends over 13 amino acids. Germline CDR1 SGHNT, CDR2 YENEEA. Trimming took 3 bases from V and 4 from J, leaving 8 bases between them.

The chain combines TRBV7-9 with TRBJ2-3, with no clear D. The ends were cut back, 5 bases at V and 2 bases at J, with 5 bases in the middle. The germline gives CDR1 SEHNR, CDR2 FQNEAQ (reference sequence). The CDR3 spans 12 residues. The CDR3 is CASSQNTDTQYF. DNA of the CDR3: TGTGCCAGCAGCCAGAACACAGATACGCAGTATTTT.